This T cell receptor (beta chain) was captured in a study of blood T cell repertoires in COVID-19. The overall study: Both acute and convalescent COVID-19 samples were obtained from the United States, Italy and Spain. T cells, B-cell-depleted T cells, or PBMCs provided the cDNA or gDNA that served as material.

The data were produced by immunoSEQ multiplex PCR, yet TCRdb's version contains in-frame clones alone and is incomplete. The sample lists around 170,000 clones; 80% to 85% were seen once. Sequenced material: peripheral blood. The TCR sequence derives from a woman in her sixties or seventies with COVID-19, enrolled during active disease.

DNA of the CDR3: TGCGCCAGCAGCCAAGGAATAGCGGGAGGAAGCACAGATACGCAGTATTTT. This translates into CASSQGIAGGSTDTQYF. V and J are TRBV4-1 and TRBJ2-3; 10 nucleotides match TRBD2. Germline V gene sequence: CDR1 MGHRA, CDR2 YSYEKL. The V and J ends lost 1 base and 0 bases, in that order; junction bases with no gene match: 4. This CDR3 comprises 17 residues.